One sample yielded the 2 T cell receptor beta chains listed below, sequenced in a study of blood T cell repertoires in COVID-19. The assay was immunoSEQ multiplex PCR, and TCRdb's table has in-frame clones only and misses some. The table includes over 50,000 clones, just over 85% detected once. The sample was peripheral blood. Source of these receptors: a man in his sixties or seventies with active COVID-19.

This sequence joins TRBV6-5 and TRBJ1-2, with a weak D call TRBD1 (6 bases). This CDR3 has 16 residues. Per germline, CDR1 MNHEY and CDR2 SVGAGI. Trimming pared 1 base from V and 0 bases from J, leaving 12 bases between. CDR3 in DNA: TGTGCCAGCAGTTACTTATTGACAGGAACTAACTATGGCTACACCTTC. This sequence encodes CASSYLLTGTNYGYTF.

This clone was detected once. The chain combines TRBV4-1 with TRBJ1-2; D is unclear. CDR3 length equals 16 residues. V was clipped by 0 bases and J by 2 bases, with 13 bases between them. Germline CDR1 reads MGHRA; CDR2 reads YSYEKL. As DNA, the CDR3 is TGCGCCAGCAGCCAAGATCTAGACGGGAGAAACTATGGCTACACCTTC. It translates to CASSQDLDGRNYGYTF.